The present entry profiles one T cell receptor beta chain with its context. With 3 bases removed from V and 3 bases from J, the gap between germline ends came to 14 bases. CDR3 length: 15 residues. Per the germline V gene, CDR1 is LNHDA and CDR2 is SQIVND (reference sequence). The time point: blood 2 weeks post-SBRT. The sample's treatment: 15 Gy SBRT to primary tumor, nephrectomy 4 weeks later. These data originate in a study of radiation and T cells in renal cell carcinoma. TCRdb's copy holds only in-frame clones and misses some; the assay was immunoSEQ multiplex PCR. The data contain just over 150,000 clones, roughly 86% of them singletons.

V gene TRBV19 combines with J gene TRBJ1-1; no reliable D call. The TCR was taken from a woman in her forties or fifties with renal cell carcinoma. The material sequenced was blood, taken from a patient whose treatment included radiotherapy and nephrectomy. Here the CDR3 DNA reads TGTGCCAGTAGTATGAGGGCCTACGGGGACACTGAAGCTTTCTTT. Its protein is CASSMRAYGDTEAFF.